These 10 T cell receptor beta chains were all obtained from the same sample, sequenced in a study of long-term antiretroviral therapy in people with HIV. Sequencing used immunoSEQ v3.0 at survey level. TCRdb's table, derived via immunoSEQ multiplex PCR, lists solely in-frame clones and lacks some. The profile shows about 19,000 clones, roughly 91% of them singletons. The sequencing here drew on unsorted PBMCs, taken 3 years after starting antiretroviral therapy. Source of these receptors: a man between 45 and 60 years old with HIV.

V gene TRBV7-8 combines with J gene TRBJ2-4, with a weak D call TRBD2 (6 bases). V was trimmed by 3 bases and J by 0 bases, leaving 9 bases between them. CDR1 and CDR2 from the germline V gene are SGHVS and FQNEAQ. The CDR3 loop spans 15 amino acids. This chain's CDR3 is CASSLGGLAKNIQYF. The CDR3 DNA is TGTGCCAGCAGCTTGGGGGGATTAGCCAAAAACATTCAGTACTTC.

CDR3 DNA sequence: TGTGCCAGCAGCTTTGATACGAATTCACCCCTCCACTTT. It yields the protein CASSFDTNSPLHF. The chain has TRBV5-4 and TRBJ1-6, with D hard to call. Germline V gene lookup returns CDR1 SGHNT and CDR2 YYREEE (reference sequence). The CDR3 is made up of 13 amino acids. Deletions cut 2 bases from V and 7 bases from J, with 7 bases between.

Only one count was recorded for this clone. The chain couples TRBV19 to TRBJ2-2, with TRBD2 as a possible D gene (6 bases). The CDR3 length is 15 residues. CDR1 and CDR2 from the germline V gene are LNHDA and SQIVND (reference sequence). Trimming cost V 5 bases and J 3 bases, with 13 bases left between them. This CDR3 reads CASSPPGLYTGELFF. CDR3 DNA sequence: TGTGCCAGTAGTCCGCCGGGACTCTACACCGGGGAGCTGTTTTTT.

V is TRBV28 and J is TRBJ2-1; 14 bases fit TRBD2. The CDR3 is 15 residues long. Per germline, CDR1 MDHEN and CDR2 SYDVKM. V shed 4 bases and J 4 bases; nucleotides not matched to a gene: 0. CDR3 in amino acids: CASSWTSGGYNEQFF. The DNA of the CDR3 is TGTGCCAGCAGTTGGACTAGCGGGGGGTACAATGAGCAGTTCTTC.

The CDR3 reads CASTLAANSPLHF. The CDR3 nucleotides are TGTGCCAGTACCTTGGCGGCTAATTCACCCCTCCACTTT. The chain links TRBV19 to TRBJ1-6; D is uncertain. This CDR3 spans 13 amino acids. Looked up from germline, CDR1 is LNHDA and CDR2 is SQIVND (reference sequence). The V and J ends lost 7 bases and 6 bases respectively, with 10 bases between them.

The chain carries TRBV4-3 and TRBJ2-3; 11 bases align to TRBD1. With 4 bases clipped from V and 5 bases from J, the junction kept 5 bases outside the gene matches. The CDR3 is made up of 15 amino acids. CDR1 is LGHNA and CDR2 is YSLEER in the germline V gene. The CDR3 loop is CASSPGTGGVDTQYF. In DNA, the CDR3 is TGCGCCAGCAGCCCCGGGACAGGGGGAGTAGATACGCAGTATTTT.

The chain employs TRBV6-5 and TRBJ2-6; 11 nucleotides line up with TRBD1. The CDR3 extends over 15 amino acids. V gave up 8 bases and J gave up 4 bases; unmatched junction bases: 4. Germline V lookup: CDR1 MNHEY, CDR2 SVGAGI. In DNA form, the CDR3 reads TGTGCCAGCGGACAGGGGGCTGCCGGGGCCAACGTCCTGACTTTC. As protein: CASGQGAAGANVLTF.

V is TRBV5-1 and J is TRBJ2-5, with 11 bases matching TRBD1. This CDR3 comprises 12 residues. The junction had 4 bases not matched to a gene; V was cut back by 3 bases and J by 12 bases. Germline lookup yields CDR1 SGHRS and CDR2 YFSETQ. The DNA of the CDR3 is TGCGCCAGCAGCTCGGGACAGGGGGAGGAGTACTTC. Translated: CASSSGQGEEYF.

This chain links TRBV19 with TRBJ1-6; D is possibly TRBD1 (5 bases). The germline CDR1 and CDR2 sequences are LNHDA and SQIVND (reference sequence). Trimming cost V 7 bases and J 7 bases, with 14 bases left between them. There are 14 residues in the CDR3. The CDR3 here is CASNAGRYNSPLHF. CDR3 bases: TGTGCCAGTAATGCGGGACGGTACAATTCACCCCTCCACTTT.

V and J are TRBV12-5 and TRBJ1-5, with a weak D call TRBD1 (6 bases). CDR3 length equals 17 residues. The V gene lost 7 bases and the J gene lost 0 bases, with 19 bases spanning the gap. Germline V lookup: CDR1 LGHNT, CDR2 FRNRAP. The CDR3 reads CASDLDSEKYSNQPQHF. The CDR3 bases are TGTGCTAGTGATCTGGACAGCGAAAAATATAGCAATCAGCCCCAGCATTTT.